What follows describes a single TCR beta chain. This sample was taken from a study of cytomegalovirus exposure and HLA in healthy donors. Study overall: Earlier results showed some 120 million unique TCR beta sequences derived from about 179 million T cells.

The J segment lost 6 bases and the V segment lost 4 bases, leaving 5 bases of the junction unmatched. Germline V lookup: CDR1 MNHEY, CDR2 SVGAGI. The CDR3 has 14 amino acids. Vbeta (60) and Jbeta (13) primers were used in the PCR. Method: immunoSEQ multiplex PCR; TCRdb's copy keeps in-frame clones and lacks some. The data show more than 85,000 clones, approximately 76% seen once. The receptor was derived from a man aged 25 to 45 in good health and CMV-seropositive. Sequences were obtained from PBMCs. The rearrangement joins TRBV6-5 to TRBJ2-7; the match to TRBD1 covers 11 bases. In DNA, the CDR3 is TGTGCCAGCAGTTTGTTGGGACAGGGGGGCGAGCAGTACTTC. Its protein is CASSLLGQGGEQYF.